This T cell receptor (beta chain) is drawn from a study of cytomegalovirus exposure and HLA in healthy donors. The study ran its PCR with 60 Vbeta and 13 Jbeta primers. Repertoires were generated with immunoSEQ multiplex PCR, while TCRdb's copy carries only in-frame clones and drops some. The table lists under 130,000 clones, 65% to 90% of them singletons. CDR3 length equals 16 residues. Germline V gene data show CDR1 as SGHRS and CDR2 as YFSETQ. Deletions cut 3 bases from V and 0 bases from J, with 14 bases between. Sequencing was performed on PBMCs. The gene calls are TRBV5-1 and TRBJ2-3; D call uncertain. The TCR originated in a man aged 30 to 45 in good health and CMV-seropositive. CDR3: CASSSTPQASTDTQYF. The CDR3 nucleotides are TGCGCCAGCAGCTCCACCCCGCAGGCAAGCACAGATACGCAGTATTTT.